These T cell receptor beta chains were read from a single sample in a study of blood T cells in healthy people across ages. Using its own MiXCR run on the 5' RACE reads, TCRdb lists one record per CDR3 protein. Of around 690,000 distinct CDR3 sequences listed, 58% are singletons. The sequenced material came from blood. Receptors were obtained from a man between 60 and 70 years old in good health. Both conserved end residues are part of each CDR3. A D gene is named only where the DNA matches it firmly. Clone size is given for some rows only: seen once, a few or many times, or a class if the clone is expanded.

J gene | V gene | D gene | clone size | CDR3 protein | CDR3 DNA
TRBJ1-2 | TRBV4-1 | - | - | CASSQGPLPYYGYTF | TGCGCCAGCAGCCAGGGACCCTTACCCTACTATGGCTACACCTTC
TRBJ2-5 | TRBV20-1 | TRBD2 | - | CSAVGLAGPIQETQYF | TGCAGTGCCGTGGGACTAGCGGGACCGATTCAAGAGACCCAGTACTTC
TRBJ1-2 | TRBV18 | - | few | CASSPPRSGYTF | TGTGCCAGCTCACCTCCGAGGAGTGGCTACACCTTC
TRBJ2-7 | TRBV18 | - | - | CASSPRAQEGQYF | TGTGCCAGCTCACCACGTGCTCAAGAGGGGCAGTACTTC
TRBJ2-5 | TRBV20-1 | - | - | CSARGSRQETQYF | TGCAGTGCTAGAGGGAGCCGTCAAGAGACCCAGTACTTC
TRBJ2-7 | TRBV28 | - | few | CASSSISSYEQYF | TGTGCCAGCAGTTCTATCAGCTCCTACGAGCAGTACTTC
TRBJ1-4 | TRBV18 | - | - | CASSPRELNEKLFF | TGTGCCAGCTCGCCCAGGGAGTTGAATGAAAAACTGTTTTTT
TRBJ2-7 | TRBV29-1 | TRBD1 | once | CSLVGQEFLKRGLYEQYF | TGCAGCCTTGTGGGACAGGAATTCCTGAAAAGAGGCCTTTACGAGCAGTACTTC
TRBJ1-2 | TRBV28 | TRBD1 | once | CASSGQGFRYTF | TGTGCCAGTAGTGGACAGGGTTTTCGCTACACCTTC
TRBJ2-7 | TRBV2 | TRBD2 | - | CASREGAGAYEQYF | TGTGCCAGCAGGGAAGGAGCGGGGGCCTACGAGCAGTACTTC
TRBJ2-7 | TRBV6-5 | TRBD1 | - | CASSYSYRDSVLYEQYF | TGTGCCAGTAGTTACTCGTACCGGGACAGCGTCCTTTACGAGCAGTACTTC
TRBJ2-1 | TRBV7-9 | - | - | CASSLGNGEQFF | TGTGCCAGCAGCTTAGGAAATGGCGAGCAGTTCTTC
TRBJ1-6 | TRBV27 | - | - | CASSPGDSPLHF | TGTGCCAGCAGTCCCGGCGATTCACCCCTCCACTTT
TRBJ2-7 | TRBV3-1 | - | - | CASSPDRSGQWYEQYF | TGTGCCAGCAGCCCCGACCGGTCAGGACAATGGTACGAGCAGTACTTC
TRBJ2-5 | TRBV6-6 | - | few | CASSYSYREGETQYF | TGTGCCAGCAGTTACTCCTACAGGGAGGGAGAGACCCAGTACTTC